This T cell receptor (beta chain) was sequenced during a study of T cell changes during pregnancy in multiple sclerosis. Method: immunoSEQ multiplex PCR; TCRdb's copy keeps in-frame clones and lacks some. The sample records 100,000 or so clones, 80% to 95% being singletons. CDR1 is MGHRA, CDR2 YSYEKL, per germline. The CDR3 is 17 residues long. The J segment lost 3 bases and the V segment lost 1 base, leaving 8 bases of the junction unmatched. V and J are TRBV4-1 and TRBJ2-5; 10 nucleotides agree with TRBD2. This sequence originates from a female donor with multiple sclerosis, enrolled in a pregnancy study. Sequenced here: peripheral blood, sampled after pregnancy. This CDR3 is CASSQVEMLAGEETQYF. CDR3 sequence (DNA): TGCGCCAGCAGCCAAGTTGAGATGCTAGCGGGAGAAGAGACCCAGTACTTC.